Ten or more counts support the clone carrying this T cell receptor (beta chain). Its target is not known. Trimming removed 4 bases from V and 0 bases from J, with 10 bases in between. Germline V CDR1 and CDR2: MGHRA, YSYEKL. The CDR3 loop spans 14 amino acids. This specimen belongs to a study of neurological immune-mediated disorders. Regarding time point: technical triplicate 3. TCRdb re-derived calls from the 5' RACE reads in MiXCR, one entry per CDR3 protein. The repertoire holds under 45,000 distinct CDR3 sequences, with around a fifth as singletons. Whole-study results and caveats: HTLV-1-associated myelopathy had the most TCR clonal expansion, whereas multiple sclerosis had the least (lower than in healthy controls).

The sequenced sample consisted of PBMCs. V and J are TRBV4-1 and TRBJ2-7, with no clear D. The origin of this receptor is a man in his sixties with HTLV-1-associated myelopathy (HAM/TSP). CDR3 in amino acids: CASSLGSSSYEQYF. CDR3 DNA sequence: TGCGCCAGCAGCCTGGGGTCGAGCTCCTACGAGCAGTACTTC.